A selection of T cell receptor beta chains follows, all from one sample in a study of regulatory T cells in long-lasting Graves disease. TCRdb analysed the multiplex PCR reads with MiXCR anew, one entry per CDR3 protein. The table has 250,000 to 300,000 distinct CDR3 sequences, about 18% seen once. The sample was also linked to a second study, of T cells in Graves' hyperthyroidism and ophthalmopathy.

The sample consisted of peripheral blood mononuclear cells (PBMCs), taken at new diagnosis, from a patient treated with antithyroid drugs. The receptor source for this set is a woman aged 25 to 45 with Graves disease. The CDR3 runs from the conserved cysteine through the conserved F or W. Each record gives: D gene, clone size, J gene, V gene, CDR3 DNA, CDR3 protein. D genes are given only for firm matches. Clone size is not always given. Where it is, it says once, few, many or a class for expanded clones.

>NA|many|TRBJ2-6|TRBV9
TGTGCCAGCAGCGTTAGGACCGGGGCCAACGTCCTGACTTTC
CASSVRTGANVLTF
>TRBD2|many|TRBJ2-4|TRBV27
TGTGCCAGCACCGGACCTAGCGGGGGGGCGTTAGCCAAAAACATTCAGTACTTC
CASTGPSGGALAKNIQYF
>NA|few|TRBJ1-4|TRBV12-3/TRBV12-4
TGTGCCAGCAGTGGGGAAAATAATGAAAAACTGTTTTTT
CASSGENNEKLFF
>TRBD1|many|TRBJ1-1|TRBV9
TGTGCCAGCAGCGCCGGGGGGACAGCGCTCTCTGAAGCTTTCTTT
CASSAGGTALSEAFF
>NA|many|TRBJ1-5|TRBV15
TGTGCCACCAGCCAACAGGAGCGAGGTCAGCCCCAGCATTTT
CATSQQERGQPQHF
>NA|many|TRBJ1-2|TRBV5-6
TGTGCCAGCAGCTGGATGGTGCCCTATGGCTACACCTTC
CASSWMVPYGYTF
>NA|many|TRBJ1-5|TRBV28
TGTGCCAGCAGTTTAATGGGTCAGCCCCAGCATTTT
CASSLMGQPQHF
>TRBD2|NA|TRBJ2-3|TRBV15
TGTGCCACCAGCATCGGGACTAGCGGGGGGGTGATATTAGATACGCAGTATTTT
CATSIGTSGGVILDTQYF
>NA|many|TRBJ1-2|TRBV2
TGTGCCAGCAGAGGAGACACCTATGGCTACACCTTC
CASRGDTYGYTF
>TRBD1|NA|TRBJ2-7|TRBV20-1
TGCAGTGCCCTATCCCCCAGACAGGGGCCCTCCTACGAGCAGTACTTC
CSALSPRQGPSYEQYF
>NA|many|TRBJ2-3|TRBV27
TGTGCCAGCAGTTACCGGGGCACAGATACGCAGTATTTT
CASSYRGTDTQYF
>NA|many|TRBJ1-1|TRBV11-3
TGTGCCAGCAGCTTAGCGTCTTCGGCTGAAGCTTTCTTT
CASSLASSAEAFF
>NA|few|TRBJ2-2|TRBV15
TGTGCCACCAGCAGAGTGCCGGGGGCAGGCACCGGGGAGCTGTTTTTT
CATSRVPGAGTGELFF
>TRBD1|many|TRBJ1-1|TRBV27
TGTGCCAGTTCGACAGGGCGTGGCACTGAAGCTTTCTTT
CASSTGRGTEAFF
>NA|many|TRBJ1-2|TRBV9
TGTGCCAGCAGCGGTCGGACAGCAACCTATGGCTACACCTTC
CASSGRTATYGYTF
>NA|many|TRBJ2-7|TRBV10-1
TGCGCCAGCAGTGAAGGGACTGCTTGGCTGGATGAGCAGTACTTC
CASSEGTAWLDEQYF
>NA|many|TRBJ2-7|TRBV20-1
TGCAGTGTTAAGGGGGACGCGGGCGGCGAGCAGTACTTC
CSVKGDAGGEQYF
>NA|many|TRBJ2-5|TRBV20-1
TGCAGTGCTAGAGTCACCTCGGGGGCGAAGACCCAGTACTTC
CSARVTSGAKTQYF
>TRBD2|NA|TRBJ2-1|TRBV20-1
TGCAGTGCTGACGGGACTAGCGGGGGGAGTTACAATGAGCAGTTCTTC
CSADGTSGGSYNEQFF
>TRBD2|NA|TRBJ2-1|TRBV20-1
TGCAGTGCTAGATGGCGGGGGGACAATGAGCAGTTCTTC
CSARWRGDNEQFF
>NA|many|TRBJ2-5|TRBV20-1
TGCAGTGCTAGAAAATTTGGCATCTGGGAAGAGACCCAGTACTTC
CSARKFGIWEETQYF
>NA|many|TRBJ2-3|TRBV20-1
TGCAGTGCTAGAGATTACCGCGGCCATAGCACAGATACGCAGTATTTT
CSARDYRGHSTDTQYF
>TRBD1|many|TRBJ1-6|TRBV12-3/TRBV12-4
TGTGCCAGCAGTTCGACAGGGGAAATTGGTTCCCTCCACTTT
CASSSTGEIGSLHF
>TRBD1|many|TRBJ1-4|TRBV20-1
TGCAGTGCTAGGCTGGAGGGACAGGGAAAACTGTTTTTT
CSARLEGQGKLFF
>NA|many|TRBJ2-1|TRBV20-1
TGCAGTGCTTACAAAACCTCCTACAATGAGCAGTTCTTC
CSAYKTSYNEQFF
>NA|many|TRBJ1-4|TRBV27
TGTGCCAGCAGTTTAAATCCTACTCTGAATGAAAAACTGTTTTTT
CASSLNPTLNEKLFF
>NA|many|TRBJ1-1|TRBV6-1
TGTGCCACCAAGAAGGGGAACACTGAAGCTTTCTTT
CATKKGNTEAFF
>NA|NA|TRBJ2-4|TRBV19
TGTGCCAGTAGTATTGGGCGTCGCAGGGAAGCCAAAAACATTCAGTACTTC
CASSIGRRREAKNIQYF
>TRBD1|many|TRBJ1-1|TRBV19
TGTGCCAGTAGTTTATATGGGACAGCGAACACTGAAGCTTTCTTT
CASSLYGTANTEAFF
>TRBD1|many|TRBJ2-1|TRBV5-1
TGCGCCAGCAGCTTGACAGGGGGCGTAAGAAATGAGCAGTTCTTC
CASSLTGGVRNEQFF
>NA|many|TRBJ2-7|TRBV20-1
TGCAGTGCTAGAGATGGAGGCAGGGACTACGAGCAGTACTTC
CSARDGGRDYEQYF
>TRBD1|many|TRBJ1-2|TRBV20-1
TGCAGTGCTACGGGACAGGGGGACTATGGCTACACCTTC
CSATGQGDYGYTF
>NA|NA|TRBJ1-2|TRBV12-3/TRBV12-4
TGTGCCAGCAGTTTTGGTATGGGCTACACCTTC
CASSFGMGYTF
>NA|many|TRBJ1-1|TRBV11-3
TGTGCCAGCAGCTTTTCCGGGACCCAGGGGACTGAAGCTTTCTTT
CASSFSGTQGTEAFF
>NA|few|TRBJ1-6|TRBV5-4
TGTGCCAGCAGCTTCGGCGCGCAGGGTGGTAATTCACCCCTCCACTTT
CASSFGAQGGNSPLHF
>TRBD2|many|TRBJ2-5|TRBV3-1
TGTGCCAGCAGCCAACCGACCGGACTAGCGGGGGTGGAGACCCAGTACTTC
CASSQPTGLAGVETQYF
>TRBD1|many|TRBJ1-4|TRBV3-1
TGTGCCAGCAGCCAAAGCGACAGGGGGTCCAATGAAAAACTGTTTTTT
CASSQSDRGSNEKLFF
>NA|many|TRBJ2-1|TRBV5-1
TGCGCCAGCTTTCCTCCCGGGGCCGAATACAATGAGCAGTTCTTC
CASFPPGAEYNEQFF
>NA|many|TRBJ2-7|TRBV20-1
TGCAGTGCTAGAGATTTGGAGTACGAGCAGTACTTC
CSARDLEYEQYF
>NA|many|TRBJ2-7|TRBV7-2
TGTGCCAGCAGCCCACCCAGGACTCTCGCCTACGAGCAGTACTTC
CASSPPRTLAYEQYF
>NA|NA|TRBJ2-4|TRBV6-1
TGTGCCAGCAGCCCACAGGGTAGGACCAAAAACATTCAGTACTTC
CASSPQGRTKNIQYF
>NA|few|TRBJ2-7|TRBV7-6
TGTGCCAGCAGCCCCCTCGGACAGAGCTCCTACGAGCAGTACTTC
CASSPLGQSSYEQYF
>NA|many|TRBJ1-1|TRBV5-1
TGTGCCAGCAGCTTAGGGGGAAGCACTGAAGCTTTCTTT
CASSLGGSTEAFF
>NA|NA|TRBJ1-6|TRBV13
TGTGCCAGCAGCAGGAGGGGCCGCCTGACTTCACCCCTCCACTTT
CASSRRGRLTSPLHF
>TRBD1|NA|TRBJ2-1|TRBV19
TGTGCCAGTCAGACAGGGTCTAATGAGCAGTTCTTC
CASQTGSNEQFF
>TRBD2|many|TRBJ2-5|TRBV7-2
TGTGCCAGCATGCCCGATAGCGGGAAAGAGACCCAGTACTTC
CASMPDSGKETQYF
>NA|NA|TRBJ1-5|TRBV5-6
TGTGCCAGCAGCGCCTGGGGACGGGTTTATCAGCCCCAGCATTTT
CASSAWGRVYQPQHF
>TRBD1|many|TRBJ2-5|TRBV2
TGTGCCAGCAGTTGGGGACAGGGAGGAGAGACCCAGTACTTC
CASSWGQGGETQYF
>TRBD1|NA|TRBJ1-5|TRBV19
TGTGCCAGTAGTACCCCATTCCGAAGGGGGCTTGGGGGCAATCAGCCCCAGCATTTT
CASSTPFRRGLGGNQPQHF
>TRBD1|many|TRBJ2-7|TRBV20-1
TGCAGTGCTAGAGATGGGGGACAGGCTTTCTCCTACGAGCAGTACTTC
CSARDGGQAFSYEQYF
>NA|many|TRBJ1-1|TRBV2
TGTGCCAGCAGTGGGGCACCGGAAGCTTTCTTT
CASSGAPEAFF
>NA|few|TRBJ2-3|TRBV24-1
TGTGCCACCAGTGGGGGGTTATGGGGAACAGATACGCAGTATTTT
CATSGGLWGTDTQYF